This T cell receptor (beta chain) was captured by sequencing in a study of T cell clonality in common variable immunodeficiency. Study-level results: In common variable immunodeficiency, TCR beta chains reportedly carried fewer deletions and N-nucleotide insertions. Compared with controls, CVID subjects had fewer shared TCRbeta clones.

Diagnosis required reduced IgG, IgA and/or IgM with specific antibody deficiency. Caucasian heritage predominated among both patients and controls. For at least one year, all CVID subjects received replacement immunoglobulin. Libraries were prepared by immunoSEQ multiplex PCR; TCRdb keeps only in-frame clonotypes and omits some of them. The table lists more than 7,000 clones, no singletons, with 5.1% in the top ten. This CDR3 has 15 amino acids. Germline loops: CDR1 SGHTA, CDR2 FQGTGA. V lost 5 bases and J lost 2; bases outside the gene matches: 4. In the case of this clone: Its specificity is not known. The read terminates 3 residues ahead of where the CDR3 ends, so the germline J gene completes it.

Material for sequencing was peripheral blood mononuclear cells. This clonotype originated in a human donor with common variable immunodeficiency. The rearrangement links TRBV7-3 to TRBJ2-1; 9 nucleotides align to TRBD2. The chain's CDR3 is CASSQLAGAYNEQFF. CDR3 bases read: TGTGCCAGCAGCCAATTAGCGGGAGCCTACAATGAG.